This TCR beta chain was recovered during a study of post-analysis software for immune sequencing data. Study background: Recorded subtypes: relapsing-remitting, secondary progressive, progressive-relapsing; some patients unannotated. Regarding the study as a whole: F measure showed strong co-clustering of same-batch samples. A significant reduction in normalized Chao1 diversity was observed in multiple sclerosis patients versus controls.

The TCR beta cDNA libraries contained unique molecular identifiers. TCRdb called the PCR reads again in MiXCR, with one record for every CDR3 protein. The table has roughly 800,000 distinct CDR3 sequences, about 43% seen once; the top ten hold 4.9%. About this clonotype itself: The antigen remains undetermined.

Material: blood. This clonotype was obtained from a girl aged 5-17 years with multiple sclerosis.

Here the CDR3 reads CAISEMRLAQGVYNEQFF. The CDR3 coding sequence is TGTGCCATCAGTGAGATGCGTCTGGCACAGGGGGTTTACAATGAGCAGTTCTTC. V is TRBV10-3 and J is TRBJ2-1, with 8 bases lining up with TRBD1. Germline assignment: CDR1 ENHRY and CDR2 SYGVKD. The V and J ends lost 2 bases and 4 bases, in that order; junction bases with no gene match: 13. The CDR3 length is 18 residues.